This T cell receptor beta chain comes out of a study of cytomegalovirus exposure and HLA in healthy donors. Study conclusions and caveats: A later analysis linked a missense variant in DCLRE1C to the trimming of TCR beta V and J genes.

Of note for this clone: Its target is not known.

Germline CDR1 is GTSNPN and CDR2 is SVGIG (reference sequence). This CDR3 comprises 17 residues. V was pared by 4 bases and J by 0 bases, with 7 bases of the junction left unmatched. Primers for the PCR totalled 60 Vbeta and 13 Jbeta. Clones were read by immunoSEQ multiplex PCR, and TCRdb kept only the in-frame ones, dropping some. Here the sample spans more than 85,000 clones, 60% to 80% being singletons. V gene TRBV30 combines with J gene TRBJ2-3; TRBD2 matches at 13 bases. The clonotype comes from a female donor in good health and CMV-seronegative. The sample taken for sequencing was PBMCs. As DNA, the CDR3 is TGTGCCTGGAAAGGACTAGCGGGGGCCCTAAGCACAGATACGCAGTATTTT. This translates into CAWKGLAGALSTDTQYF.